Listed below are T cell receptor beta chains from one sample, sequenced in a study of regulatory T cells in long-lasting Graves disease. One entry per CDR3 protein, called by TCRdb with MiXCR from the multiplex PCR reads. The sample has around 470,000 distinct CDR3 sequences, 14% seen once; the top ten hold roughly 15%. These data are also associated with another study on T cells in Graves' hyperthyroidism and ophthalmopathy.

The source was peripheral blood mononuclear cells (PBMCs), collected at new diagnosis, from a patient treated with antithyroid drugs. These receptors were obtained from a woman aged 45-65 years with Graves disease. CDR3s include the opening cysteine and the closing phenylalanine or tryptophan. The order of the fields is clone size, J gene, D gene, CDR3 length, V gene, CDR3 DNA, CDR3 protein. D genes are given only for firm matches. Expanded clones are given a class, and other clones once, few, many or no size at all.

size: NA
J: TRBJ2-3
D: NA
length: 14
V: TRBV7-3
DNA: TGTGCCAGCAGCTCGGGCGAGGGAGAAGATACGCAGTATTTT
CDR3: CASSSGEGEDTQYF

size: many
J: TRBJ1-2
D: TRBD1
length: 13
V: TRBV27
DNA: TGTGCCAGCAGACCTGGACAGGGCTATGGCTACACCTTC
CDR3: CASRPGQGYGYTF

size: many
J: TRBJ2-3
D: NA
length: 16
V: TRBV20-1
DNA: TGCAGTGCTAGTAGGGGAGGTACAGCGAGCACAGATACGCAGTATTTT
CDR3: CSASRGGTASTDTQYF

size: NA
J: TRBJ2-6
D: TRBD1
length: 19
V: TRBV27
DNA: TGTGCCAGCAGTTTAAGGTCGGGACAGCAAGACTCTGGGGCCAACGTCCTGACTTTC
CDR3: CASSLRSGQQDSGANVLTF

size: NA
J: TRBJ2-7
D: TRBD1
length: 13
V: TRBV7-9
DNA: TGTGCCAGCAGGAGGACAGGGGGCCGCGAGCAGTACTTC
CDR3: CASRRTGGREQYF

size: many
J: TRBJ2-7
D: TRBD1
length: 15
V: TRBV4-1
DNA: TGCGCCAGCAGCCAGGGGACAGGAAATCCCTACGAGCAGTACTTC
CDR3: CASSQGTGNPYEQYF

size: few
J: TRBJ2-6
D: NA
length: 15
V: TRBV2
DNA: TGTGCCAGCAGTGCTGGGCAGTCTGGGGCCAACGTCCTGACTTTC
CDR3: CASSAGQSGANVLTF

size: NA
J: TRBJ2-1
D: TRBD2
length: 14
V: TRBV2
DNA: TGTGCCAGCAGTGGGGCTAGCGGATACAATGAGCAGTTCTTC
CDR3: CASSGASGYNEQFF

size: many
J: TRBJ2-7
D: NA
length: 13
V: TRBV28
DNA: TGTGCCAGCAGTTTACCCGTTTCCTACGAGCAGTACTTC
CDR3: CASSLPVSYEQYF

size: few
J: TRBJ2-1
D: TRBD2
length: 17
V: TRBV4-1
DNA: TGCGCCAGCAGCCAAGCGATACGACTAGCGGGGTACAATGAGCAGTTCTTC
CDR3: CASSQAIRLAGYNEQFF

size: NA
J: TRBJ1-3
D: NA
length: 14
V: TRBV2
DNA: TGTGCCAGCAGTGAAGGGGCAGGCTATGACACCATATATTTT
CDR3: CASSEGAGYDTIYF

size: many
J: TRBJ2-5
D: NA
length: 15
V: TRBV3-1
DNA: TGTGCCAGCAGCCAAGTCCCGGGCACTAAAGAGACCCAGTACTTC
CDR3: CASSQVPGTKETQYF

size: many
J: TRBJ2-7
D: NA
length: 16
V: TRBV20-1
DNA: TGCAGTGCTAGAGACTTTGCACGGAGGGACGGAGGGGAGCAGTACTTC
CDR3: CSARDFARRDGGEQYF

size: NA
J: TRBJ2-2
D: NA
length: 17
V: TRBV4-1
DNA: TGCGCCAGCAGCCAAGACCCCGGGAGTGCGAACACCGGGGAGCTGTTTTTT
CDR3: CASSQDPGSANTGELFF

size: NA
J: TRBJ2-1
D: NA
length: 17
V: TRBV11-2
DNA: TGTGCCAGCAGCACGACAGGGGCGGGGGCTACCTACAATGAGCAGTTCTTC
CDR3: CASSTTGAGATYNEQFF

size: NA
J: TRBJ2-7
D: TRBD2
length: 21
V: TRBV11-2
DNA: TGTGCCAGCAGCTTAGTACTCGCCCCGAGGTTGGGCGGGAGGGGGTCCTACGAGCAGTACTTC
CDR3: CASSLVLAPRLGGRGSYEQYF

size: few
J: TRBJ2-3
D: NA
length: 15
V: TRBV9
DNA: TGTGCCAGCAGCGTCGCCGCTATTAGCACAGATACGCAGTATTTT
CDR3: CASSVAAISTDTQYF

size: many
J: TRBJ2-3
D: TRBD2
length: 16
V: TRBV7-9
DNA: TGTGCCAGCAGCTTAGCAAGCGGGGAGACGACAGATACGCAGTATTTT
CDR3: CASSLASGETTDTQYF

size: few
J: TRBJ2-3
D: NA
length: 15
V: TRBV19
DNA: TGTGCCAGTAGTTACGTGGACCGAGACACAGATACGCAGTATTTT
CDR3: CASSYVDRDTDTQYF

size: NA
J: TRBJ1-6
D: NA
length: 15
V: TRBV24-1
DNA: TGTGCCACCAGTGATTTGGGACATGATAATTCACCCCTCCACTTT
CDR3: CATSDLGHDNSPLHF

size: many
J: TRBJ2-7
D: NA
length: 16
V: TRBV2
DNA: TGTGCCAGCAGTGTGTCCGCGGGGCTAACTTCCTACGAGCAGTACTTC
CDR3: CASSVSAGLTSYEQYF

size: NA
J: TRBJ2-1
D: TRBD1
length: 15
V: TRBV28
DNA: TGTGCCAGCAGGGAAAGGGGACAGGGGTCCTACGAGCAGTTCTTC
CDR3: CASRERGQGSYEQFF

size: few
J: TRBJ2-3
D: TRBD2
length: 23
V: TRBV7-6
DNA: TGTGCCAGCAGCTTAGTAATGGGCCGCCTAGCGGGAGGGTCCCCCTCTAGCACAGATACGCAGTATTTT
CDR3: CASSLVMGRLAGGSPSSTDTQYF

size: NA
J: TRBJ1-2
D: NA
length: 14
V: TRBV3-1
DNA: TGTGCCAGCAGCCAAGAGACTCATCGCTATGGCTACACCTTC
CDR3: CASSQETHRYGYTF

size: many
J: TRBJ2-1
D: NA
length: 12
V: TRBV3-1
DNA: TGTGCCAGCAGCCAAGGGCCTAATGAGCAGTTCTTC
CDR3: CASSQGPNEQFF

size: few
J: TRBJ2-1
D: NA
length: 16
V: TRBV6-2/TRBV6-3
DNA: TGTGCCAGCAGTTACCTGGGACTCAGCTCCTACAATGAGCAGTTCTTC
CDR3: CASSYLGLSSYNEQFF

size: many
J: TRBJ1-5
D: TRBD1
length: 16
V: TRBV20-1
DNA: TGCAGTGCATCGAACCCTAGGACAGGACCGGATCAGCCCCAGCATTTT
CDR3: CSASNPRTGPDQPQHF

size: few
J: TRBJ2-2
D: NA
length: 14
V: TRBV24-1
DNA: TGTGCCACCAGTGATGGGCGAGACACCGGGGAGCTGTTTTTT
CDR3: CATSDGRDTGELFF

size: NA
J: TRBJ2-7
D: TRBD2
length: 19
V: TRBV6-9
DNA: TGTGCCAGCAGTTTAGATAAGGGTTATGGGACTAATAGCTCCTACGAGCAGTACTTC
CDR3: CASSLDKGYGTNSSYEQYF

size: NA
J: TRBJ2-7
D: NA
length: 14
V: TRBV6-5
DNA: TGTGCCAGCAGTTACCGGGACGGTGACTACGAGCAGTACTTC
CDR3: CASSYRDGDYEQYF

size: many
J: TRBJ2-2
D: TRBD1
length: 15
V: TRBV28
DNA: TGTGCCAGCAGTGCTCGACAGGGGTCCACCGGGGAGCTGTTTTTT
CDR3: CASSARQGSTGELFF

size: few
J: TRBJ1-2
D: TRBD1
length: 13
V: TRBV18
DNA: TGTGCCAGCTCACCTAAAGGACAGGATGGCTACACCTTC
CDR3: CASSPKGQDGYTF

size: many
J: TRBJ2-3
D: TRBD2
length: 14
V: TRBV20-1
DNA: TGCAGTGCCACCACTAGCGGGAACACAGATACGCAGTATTTT
CDR3: CSATTSGNTDTQYF

size: many
J: TRBJ2-7
D: TRBD1
length: 14
V: TRBV5-1
DNA: TGCGCCAGCAGCTGGGGGACAGGGCGCGCCGAGCAGTACTTC
CDR3: CASSWGTGRAEQYF

size: NA
J: TRBJ2-7
D: NA
length: 14
V: TRBV5-1
DNA: TGCGCCAGCTCTGTGACAGGAGCCCTTTACGAGCAGTACTTC
CDR3: CASSVTGALYEQYF

size: many
J: TRBJ1-6
D: TRBD1
length: 14
V: TRBV3-1
DNA: TGTGCCAGCAGCCGGGGACAGGGGGATTCACCCCTCCACTTT
CDR3: CASSRGQGDSPLHF

size: many
J: TRBJ1-1
D: TRBD1
length: 15
V: TRBV28
DNA: TGTGCCAGCAGTTCTTGGGCAGGGGGTGGCACTGAAGCTTTCTTT
CDR3: CASSSWAGGGTEAFF

size: few
J: TRBJ2-2
D: NA
length: 14
V: TRBV7-9
DNA: TGTGCCAGCAGCTATATTTTTAGCACCGGGGAGCTGTTTTTT
CDR3: CASSYIFSTGELFF

size: NA
J: TRBJ2-1
D: NA
length: 15
V: TRBV18
DNA: TGTGCCAGCTCACCTGGAGCAGGACGCGTCAATGAGCAGTTCTTC
CDR3: CASSPGAGRVNEQFF

size: many
J: TRBJ2-7
D: NA
length: 16
V: TRBV3-1
DNA: TGTGCCAGCAGCCAAGGAAACAGTATAGGAGACTACGAGCAGTACTTC
CDR3: CASSQGNSIGDYEQYF

size: many
J: TRBJ2-3
D: NA
length: 16
V: TRBV7-2
DNA: TGTGCCAGCAGCCCCCGGTCGGGGTTCAGCGCAGATACGCAGTATTTT
CDR3: CASSPRSGFSADTQYF

size: many
J: TRBJ1-5
D: NA
length: 13
V: TRBV2
DNA: TGTGCCAGCAAAGGTCAAAGCAATCAGCCCCAGCATTTT
CDR3: CASKGQSNQPQHF

size: NA
J: TRBJ1-6
D: NA
length: 18
V: TRBV7-8
DNA: TGTGCCAGCAGCCGAGCAGGGTTCTGGCTGAGTTGTAATTCACCCCTCCACTTT
CDR3: CASSRAGFWLSCNSPLHF

size: many
J: TRBJ2-3
D: NA
length: 13
V: TRBV11-2
DNA: TGTGCCAGCAGCCCAGTTAGGGAGGATACGCAGTATTTT
CDR3: CASSPVREDTQYF

size: few
J: TRBJ2-5
D: NA
length: 15
V: TRBV3-1
DNA: TGTGCCAGCAGCCAAGACGGGCTCAACGTAAAGACCCAGTACTTC
CDR3: CASSQDGLNVKTQYF